Below, 25 T cell receptor beta chains from the same sample are listed, as sequenced in a study of blood T cell repertoires in COVID-19 (dated by TCRdb to the early 2020s). Library preparation employed the immunoSEQ multiplex PCR assay. TCRdb obtained this table from immuneACCESS and retained in-frame rearrangements with V and J assigned. These tables miss some clones; where compared with another copy, unresolved V genes account for less than half of the shortfall, and the remainder is unexplained. The table for this sample lists roughly 250,000 clones; roughly 84% of them were counted only once. Of the sample, 2.1% is held by the ten largest clones. Specimen: peripheral blood. Every receptor here comes from a woman aged 40 to 50 who had recovered from COVID-19.

This chain uses TRBV14 with TRBJ2-3, with 8 bases aligning to TRBD2. V was pared by 2 bases and J by 3 bases, with 4 bases of the junction left unmatched. The CDR3 is made up of 15 amino acids. Germline assignment: CDR1 SGHDN and CDR2 FVKESK. This CDR3 is CASSQPSGRTDTQYF. The CDR3, as DNA: TGTGCCAGCAGCCAACCTAGCGGGCGAACAGATACGCAGTATTTT.

This clone was seen a single time. This chain joins TRBV19 and TRBJ2-7; no definite D call. The CDR3 length is 12 residues. Trimming stripped 4 bases from V and 4 bases from J, with 8 bases between. The germline V gene encodes CDR1 LNHDA and CDR2 SQIVND (reference sequence). CDR3 amino acids: CASSSSRYEQYF. The CDR3 nucleotides read TGTGCCAGTAGTAGCAGCAGGTACGAGCAGTACTTC.

The gene calls are TRBV7-2 and TRBJ2-5; maybe TRBD1 (5 bases). V was cut by 1 base and J by 7 bases, with 10 bases left in between. The CDR3 spans 13 residues. Looked up from germline, CDR1 is SGHTA and CDR2 is FQGNSA. CDR3 region: CASSLEVQGTQYF. CDR3 coding DNA: TGTGCCAGCAGCTTAGAGGTTCAGGGGACCCAGTACTTC.

The gene calls are TRBV18 and TRBJ1-2; D uncertain. V lost 6 bases, J lost 3 bases, and 11 bases lay in between. Germline assignment: CDR1 KGHSH and CDR2 LQKENI. This CDR3 region has 13 residues. CDR3 nucleotide sequence: TGTGCCAGCTCCCGTGGGGAGGACTATGGCTACACCTTC. Amino acid sequence: CASSRGEDYGYTF.

This rearrangement joins TRBV28 to TRBJ1-2, with 7 bases lining up with TRBD1. The junction had 8 bases not matched to a gene; V was cut back by 4 bases and J by 3 bases. This CDR3 is built from 15 residues. Germline values: CDR1 MDHEN, CDR2 SYDVKM. The DNA for the CDR3 is TGTGCCAGCAGTTCCTCGAGACAGGGAGACTATGGCTACACCTTC. Translation gives CASSSSRQGDYGYTF.

The gene calls are TRBV20-1 and TRBJ1-6; 10 bases are a match to TRBD1. CDR3 size: 14 residues. Germline V gives CDR1 DFQATT, CDR2 SNEGSKA (reference sequence). After removal of 3 bases from V and 9 bases from J, the junction contained 5 bases not matched to a gene. The CDR3 protein is CSASPGTGVSPLHF. CDR3 in DNA: TGCAGTGCTAGTCCCGGGACAGGGGTTTCACCCCTCCACTTT.

Regarding this clone: The same CDR3 can be traced to other DNA sequences in this sample. The chain has TRBV19 and TRBJ1-6, with 11 bases that match TRBD1. Germline V gene lookup returns CDR1 LNHDA and CDR2 SQIVND (reference sequence). V lost 9 bases, J lost 10 bases, and 5 bases stayed unmatched. This CDR3 spans 13 amino acids. DNA of the CDR3: TGTGCCAGCCGGGACAGGGGGAACTCACCCCTCCACTTT. Translation gives CASRDRGNSPLHF.

This chain links TRBV6-2 or TRBV6-3 with TRBJ1-2; 8 bases map to TRBD1. CDR1 and CDR2 from the germline V gene are MNHEY and SVGEGT. The V segment lost 6 bases and the J segment 11 bases; nucleotides outside the gene matches: 14. CDR3 length: 14 residues. The CDR3, as DNA: TGTGCCAGCAGCTCTCCCCCCTTACAGGGGGGATACACCTTC. It yields the protein CASSSPPLQGGYTF.

The genes are TRBV13 and TRBJ2-1, with TRBD1 identical over 8 bases. Germline trimming cut 5 bases from V and 3 bases from J; bases unmatched to any gene: 3. This CDR3 region has 14 residues. Germline CDR1 and CDR2: PRHDT and FYEKMQ (reference sequence). Here the CDR3 DNA reads TGTGCCAGCAGCCTGGACAGGGTCTACAATGAGCAGTTCTTC. Translation gives CASSLDRVYNEQFF.

In its sample, this clone was seen a few times. The chain links TRBV10-1 to TRBJ1-3; D remains unclear. V was clipped by 2 bases and J by 0 bases, with 8 bases between them. In germline, CDR1 is WNHNN, CDR2 SYGVQD (reference sequence). The length of the CDR3 is 15 residues. Here the CDR3 reads CASSERVPSGNTIYF. Here the CDR3 DNA reads TGCGCCAGCAGTGAGCGGGTCCCCTCTGGAAACACCATATATTTT.

The CDR3 region has the DNA TGTGCCAGCAGCCAAGATTTAGGGGGCCTAGGCAATCAGCCCCAGCATTTT. It encodes CASSQDLGGLGNQPQHF. This chain joins TRBV3-1 (or the pseudogene TRBV3-2) and TRBJ1-5, with TRBD1 matching 7 bases. Germline V CDR1 and CDR2: LGHDT, YNNKEL (reference sequence). V was pared by 0 bases and J by 2 bases, with 7 bases of the junction left unmatched. This CDR3 has 17 amino acids.

The rearrangement joins TRBV7-9 to TRBJ1-4; D call uncertain. Trimming shortened V by 6 bases and J by 8 bases, and 19 bases separated the two germline ends. Germline V gene sequence: CDR1 SEHNR, CDR2 FQNEAQ (reference sequence). This CDR3 spans 15 amino acids. The CDR3 DNA reads as TGTGCCAGCAGTTTGCTACCCGACTTATCCGAAAAACTGTTTTTT. It translates to CASSLLPDLSEKLFF.

V gene TRBV19 combines with J gene TRBJ2-3; tentative D call: TRBD2 (6 bases). Germline CDR1 and CDR2: LNHDA and SQIVND (reference sequence). The V and J ends lost 3 bases and 5 bases respectively, with 30 bases between them. CDR3 length: 20 residues. The CDR3 region is CASSMSPGYGAGSAVDTQYF. The DNA for the CDR3 is TGTGCCAGTAGTATGAGCCCCGGCTACGGAGCGGGCTCGGCTGTAGATACGCAGTATTTT.

The chain combines TRBV5-4 with TRBJ2-5, with TRBD1 matching 7 bases. Unmatched junction bases numbered 4, after V lost 3 bases and J lost 2 bases. The germline V gene encodes CDR1 SGHNT and CDR2 YYREEE (reference sequence). CDR3 length equals 14 residues. For the CDR3, the DNA is TGTGCCAGCAGCTCGGGACAGCTACAAGAGACCCAGTACTTC. Translated, it gives CASSSGQLQETQYF.

The genes are TRBV5-6 and TRBJ2-7; D perhaps matches TRBD1 (5 bases). With 2 bases removed from V and 0 bases from J, the gap between germline ends came to 9 bases. The CDR3 has 14 amino acids. Germline loops: CDR1 SGHDT, CDR2 YYEEEE. CDR3 in DNA: TGTGCCAGCAGCTTTAGACAGATCTCCTACGAGCAGTACTTC. It translates to CASSFRQISYEQYF.

The V call is TRBV29-1, the J call TRBJ1-1, with TRBD1 matching over 8 bases. After removal of 7 bases from V and 4 bases from J, the junction contained 8 bases not matched to a gene. Germline lookup yields CDR1 SQVTM and CDR2 ANQGSEA. The CDR3 has 13 residues. CDR3 nucleotides: TGCAGCGGCCTCTGGGGGACAGGCACTGAAGCTTTCTTT. Amino acids: CSGLWGTGTEAFF.

The chain combines TRBV11-3 with TRBJ1-2; TRBD1 aligns across 9 bases. The V gene end was trimmed by 5 bases and the J gene end by 4 bases; junction bases not matched to a gene: 8. The CDR3 is 15 amino acids. CDR1 and CDR2 (germline): SGHNT, YENEEA. As DNA, the CDR3 is TGTGCCAGCAGCCCCGGGACAGGGAAGGGCTATGGCTACACCTTC. Amino acids: CASSPGTGKGYGYTF.

This clone was detected only once. The V call is TRBV19, the J call TRBJ2-2; D might be TRBD1 (6 bases). The V gene's germline CDR1 is LNHDA and CDR2 SQIVND (reference sequence). CDR3 length: 14 residues. The V gene lost 3 bases and the J gene lost 2 bases, with 7 bases spanning the gap. Written as DNA, the CDR3 is TGTGCCAGTAGTATCGGGACAAACACCGGGGAGCTGTTTTTT. Protein sequence: CASSIGTNTGELFF.

V and J are TRBV29-1 and TRBJ2-7; tentative D call: TRBD1 (5 bases). There are 16 residues in the CDR3. V was shortened by 6 bases and J by 0 bases, with 21 bases between the two germline ends. The V gene's germline CDR1 is SQVTM and CDR2 ANQGSEA. CDR3 protein: CSVAVTLYRSSYEQYF. As DNA, the CDR3 is TGCAGCGTAGCCGTGACCCTCTACAGGAGCTCCTACGAGCAGTACTTC.

The chain's CDR3 is CASSSGTGFKNEQFF. The CDR3 DNA reads TGTGCCAGCAGTTCCGGGACAGGGTTTAAGAATGAGCAGTTCTTC. This chain connects TRBV6-2 or TRBV6-3 to TRBJ2-1; 9 bases align to TRBD1. Germline CDR1 and CDR2: MNHEY and SVGEGT. This CDR3 is built from 15 residues. J lost 7 bases, V lost 4 bases, and 8 bases had no gene match.

V is TRBV6-1 and J is TRBJ2-7, with a tentative D call TRBD1 (5 bases). Germline CDR1 and CDR2: MNHNS and SASEGT. CDR3 length: 13 amino acids. V lost 3 bases and J 5 bases, leaving 11 bases between the germline ends. The CDR3 sequence is CASSDRDLHEQYF. Written as DNA, the CDR3 is TGTGCCAGCAGTGACAGGGATTTGCACGAGCAGTACTTC.

This rearrangement joins TRBV4-2 to TRBJ2-1, with TRBD2 matching over 8 bases. Looked up from germline, CDR1 is LGHNA and CDR2 is YNFKEQ. CDR3 length: 16 amino acids. V shed 4 bases and J 8 bases; nucleotides not matched to a gene: 13. The CDR3 nucleotides are TGTGCCAGCAGCCCCCGCCCGGGAGGGCCTTGGGATGAGCAGTTCTTC. It translates to CASSPRPGGPWDEQFF.

The rearrangement joins TRBV9 to TRBJ2-3; the match to TRBD2 covers 14 bases. V lost 0 bases, J lost 4 bases, and 1 base stayed unmatched. CDR1 is SGDLS and CDR2 is YYNGEE in the germline V gene. This CDR3 has 16 residues. The CDR3, as DNA: TGTGCCAGCAGCGTAGTGACTAGCGGGGGGGCAGATACGCAGTATTTT. It encodes CASSVVTSGGADTQYF.

The chain joins TRBV6-2 or TRBV6-3 to TRBJ2-7; perhaps TRBD1 as D (5 bases). Germline lookup yields CDR1 MNHEY and CDR2 SVGEGT. V was clipped by 2 bases and J by 7 bases, with 18 bases between them. This CDR3 is built from 15 residues. The CDR3 DNA reads TGTGCCAGCAGTTACGGTATGACAGCCTATCTTGAGCAGTACTTC. Residues: CASSYGMTAYLEQYF.

The chain is built from TRBV20-1 and TRBJ1-3; D not resolved. The CDR3 sequence is 11 residues long. Trimming took 5 bases from V and 0 from J, leaving 2 bases between them. The germline V gene has CDR1 DFQATT and CDR2 SNEGSKA (reference sequence). The CDR3 nucleotides read TGCAGTGCTTACTCTGGAAACACCATATATTTT. Translating it yields CSAYSGNTIYF.